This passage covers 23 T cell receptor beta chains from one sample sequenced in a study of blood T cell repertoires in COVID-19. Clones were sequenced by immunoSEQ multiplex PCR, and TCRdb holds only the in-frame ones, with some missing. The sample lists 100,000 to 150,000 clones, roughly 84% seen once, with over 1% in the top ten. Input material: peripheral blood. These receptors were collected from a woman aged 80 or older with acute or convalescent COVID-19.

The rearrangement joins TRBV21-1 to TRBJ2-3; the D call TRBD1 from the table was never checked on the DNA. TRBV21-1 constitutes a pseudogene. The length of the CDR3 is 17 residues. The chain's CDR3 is CASSKEAAGGYTDTQYF. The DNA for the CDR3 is TGTGCCAGCAGCAAAGAGGCGGCAGGGGGTTATACAGATACGCAGTATTTT.

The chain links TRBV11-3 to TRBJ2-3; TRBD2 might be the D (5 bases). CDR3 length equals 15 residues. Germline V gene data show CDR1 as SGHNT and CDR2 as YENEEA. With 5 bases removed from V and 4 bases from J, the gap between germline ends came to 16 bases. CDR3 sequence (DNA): TGTGCCAGCAGCAACCTCGGGGTAGTTTCAGATACGCAGTATTTT. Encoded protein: CASSNLGVVSDTQYF.

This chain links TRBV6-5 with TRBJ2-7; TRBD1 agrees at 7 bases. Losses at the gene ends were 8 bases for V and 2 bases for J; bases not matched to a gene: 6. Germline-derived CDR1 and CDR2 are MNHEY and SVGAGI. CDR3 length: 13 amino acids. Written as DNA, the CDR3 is TGTGCCAGCCGCCGGGACAGACCCTACGAGCAGTACTTC. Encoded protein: CASRRDRPYEQYF.

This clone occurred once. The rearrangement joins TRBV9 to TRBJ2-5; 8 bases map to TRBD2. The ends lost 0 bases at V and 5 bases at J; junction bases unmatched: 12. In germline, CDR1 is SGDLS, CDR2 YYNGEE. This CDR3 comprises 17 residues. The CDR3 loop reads CASSVASGLGVWETQYF. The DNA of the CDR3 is TGTGCCAGCAGCGTAGCTTCGGGACTAGGGGTGTGGGAGACCCAGTACTTC.

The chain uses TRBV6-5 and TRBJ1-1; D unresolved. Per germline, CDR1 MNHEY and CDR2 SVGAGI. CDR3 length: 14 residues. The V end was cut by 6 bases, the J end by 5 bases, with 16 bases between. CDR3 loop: CASRNSGTSTEAFF. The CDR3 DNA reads TGTGCCAGCAGAAACAGCGGAACTAGTACTGAAGCTTTCTTT.

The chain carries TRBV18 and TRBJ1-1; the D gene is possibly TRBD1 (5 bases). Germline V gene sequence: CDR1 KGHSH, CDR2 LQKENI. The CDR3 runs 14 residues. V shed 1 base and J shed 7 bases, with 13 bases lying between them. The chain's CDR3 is CASSPQSRGIEAFF. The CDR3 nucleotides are TGTGCCAGCTCACCACAATCGCGGGGGATTGAAGCTTTCTTT.

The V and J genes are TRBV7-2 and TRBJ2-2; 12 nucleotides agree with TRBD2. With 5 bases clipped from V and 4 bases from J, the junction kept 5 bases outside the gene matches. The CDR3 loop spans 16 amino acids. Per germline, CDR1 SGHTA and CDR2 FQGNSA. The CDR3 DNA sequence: TGTGCCAGCAGCAGGACTAGCGGGACACTCACCGGGGAGCTGTTTTTT. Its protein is CASSRTSGTLTGELFF.

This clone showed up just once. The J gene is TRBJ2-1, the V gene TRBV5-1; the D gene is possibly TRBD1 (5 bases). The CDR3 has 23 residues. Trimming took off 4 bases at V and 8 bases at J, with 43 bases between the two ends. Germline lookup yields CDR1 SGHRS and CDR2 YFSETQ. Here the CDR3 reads CASSPNVPGSERLPIRASDEQFF. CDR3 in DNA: TGCGCCAGCAGCCCGAACGTCCCAGGGTCCGAGCGTTTGCCGATCCGGGCTTCGGATGAGCAGTTCTTC. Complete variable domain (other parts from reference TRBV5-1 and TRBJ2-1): KAGVTQTPRYLIKTRGQQVTLSCSPISGHRSVSWYQQTPGQGLQFLFEYFSETQRNKGNFPGRFSGRQFSNSRSEMNVSTLELGDSALYLCASSPNVPGSERLPIRASDEQFFGPGTRLTVL.

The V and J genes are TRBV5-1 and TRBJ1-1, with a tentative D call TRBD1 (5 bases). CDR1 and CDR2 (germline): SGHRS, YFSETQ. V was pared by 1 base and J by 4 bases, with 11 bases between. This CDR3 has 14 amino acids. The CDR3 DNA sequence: TGCGCCAGCAGCTTGTGGGGGGAGGTCACTGAAGCTTTCTTT. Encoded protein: CASSLWGEVTEAFF.

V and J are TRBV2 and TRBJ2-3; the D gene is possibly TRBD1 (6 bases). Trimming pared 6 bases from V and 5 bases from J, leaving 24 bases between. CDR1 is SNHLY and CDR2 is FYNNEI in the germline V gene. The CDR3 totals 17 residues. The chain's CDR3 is CASRAFTGLGTEDTQYF. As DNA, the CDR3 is TGTGCCAGCAGGGCCTTTACAGGGTTGGGCACAGAAGATACGCAGTATTTT.

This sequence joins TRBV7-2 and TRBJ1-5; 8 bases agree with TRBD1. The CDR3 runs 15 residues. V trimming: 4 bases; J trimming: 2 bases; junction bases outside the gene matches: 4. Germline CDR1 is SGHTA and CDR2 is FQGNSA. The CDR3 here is CASSSKQGGNQPQHF. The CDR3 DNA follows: TGTGCCAGCAGCTCAAAACAGGGGGGCAATCAGCCCCAGCATTTT.

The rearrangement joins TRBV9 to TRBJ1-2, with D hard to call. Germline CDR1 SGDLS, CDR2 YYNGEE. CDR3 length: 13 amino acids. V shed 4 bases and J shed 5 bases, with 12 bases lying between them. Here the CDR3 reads CASSSLGGYGYTF. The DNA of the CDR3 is TGTGCCAGCAGCTCTCTCGGAGGGTATGGCTACACCTTC.

The CDR3 nucleotides are TGTGCCAGCAGCCAAGGTGGTTCAGGGGAGACCCAGTACTTC. It is translated as CASSQGGSGETQYF. This chain connects TRBV3-1 (or the pseudogene TRBV3-2) to TRBJ2-5; tentatively, D is TRBD1 (5 bases). V lost 1 base, J lost 5 bases, and 11 bases lay in between. The CDR3 is 14 residues long. The germline V gene has CDR1 LGHDT and CDR2 YNNKEL (reference sequence).

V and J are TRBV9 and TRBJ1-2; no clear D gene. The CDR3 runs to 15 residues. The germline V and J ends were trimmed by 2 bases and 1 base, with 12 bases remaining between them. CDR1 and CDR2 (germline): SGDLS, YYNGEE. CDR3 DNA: TGTGCCAGCAGCGTGGGCAGTGGCCATAACTATGGCTACACCTTC. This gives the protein CASSVGSGHNYGYTF.

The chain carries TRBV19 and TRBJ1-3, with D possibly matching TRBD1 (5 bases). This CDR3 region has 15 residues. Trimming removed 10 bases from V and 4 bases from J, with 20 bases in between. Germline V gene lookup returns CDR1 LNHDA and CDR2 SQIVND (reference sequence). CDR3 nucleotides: TGTGCCACCGCAGCCCGGGGGACTGCCGGAAACACCATATATTTT. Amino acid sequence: CATAARGTAGNTIYF.

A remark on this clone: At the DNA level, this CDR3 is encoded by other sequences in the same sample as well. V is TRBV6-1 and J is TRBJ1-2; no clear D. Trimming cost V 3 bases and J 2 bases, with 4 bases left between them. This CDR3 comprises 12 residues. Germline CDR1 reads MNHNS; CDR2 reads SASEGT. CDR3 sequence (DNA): TGTGCCAGCAGTGACAGGAACTATGGCTACACCTTC. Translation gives CASSDRNYGYTF.

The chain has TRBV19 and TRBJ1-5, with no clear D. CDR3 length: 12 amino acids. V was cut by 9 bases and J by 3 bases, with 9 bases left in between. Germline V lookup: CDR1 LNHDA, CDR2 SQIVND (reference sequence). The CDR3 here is CASSFLNQPQHF. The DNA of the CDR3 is TGTGCCAGCAGTTTTCTCAATCAGCCCCAGCATTTT. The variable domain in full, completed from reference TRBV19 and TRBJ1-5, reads DGGITQSPKYLFRKEGQNVTLSCEQNLNHDAMYWYRQDPGQGLRLIYYSQIVNDFQKGDIAEGYSVSREKKESFPLTVTSAQKNPTAFYLCASSFLNQPQHFGDGTRLSIL.

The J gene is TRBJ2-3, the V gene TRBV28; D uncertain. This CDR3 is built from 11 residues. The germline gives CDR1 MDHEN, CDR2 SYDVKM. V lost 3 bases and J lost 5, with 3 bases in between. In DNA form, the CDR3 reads TGTGCCAGCAGTTTCCGAGATACGCAGTATTTT. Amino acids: CASSFRDTQYF.

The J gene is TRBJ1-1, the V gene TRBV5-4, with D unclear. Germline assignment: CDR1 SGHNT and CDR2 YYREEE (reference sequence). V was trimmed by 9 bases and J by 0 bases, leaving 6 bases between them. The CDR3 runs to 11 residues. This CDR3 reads CATQLNTEAFF. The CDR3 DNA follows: TGTGCCACACAACTGAACACTGAAGCTTTCTTT.

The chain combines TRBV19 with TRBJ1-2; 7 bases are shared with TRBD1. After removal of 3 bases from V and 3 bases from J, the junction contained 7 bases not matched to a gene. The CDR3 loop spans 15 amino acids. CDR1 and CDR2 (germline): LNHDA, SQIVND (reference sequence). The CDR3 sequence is CASSMGTDSYYGYTF. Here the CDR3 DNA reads TGTGCCAGTAGTATGGGGACAGATTCCTACTATGGCTACACCTTC.

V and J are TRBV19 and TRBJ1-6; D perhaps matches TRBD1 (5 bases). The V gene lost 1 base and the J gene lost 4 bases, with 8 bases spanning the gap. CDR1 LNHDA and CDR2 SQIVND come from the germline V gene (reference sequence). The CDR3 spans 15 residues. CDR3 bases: TGTGCCAGTAGTATAGGCACAGGATATAATTCACCCCTCCACTTT. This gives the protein CASSIGTGYNSPLHF.

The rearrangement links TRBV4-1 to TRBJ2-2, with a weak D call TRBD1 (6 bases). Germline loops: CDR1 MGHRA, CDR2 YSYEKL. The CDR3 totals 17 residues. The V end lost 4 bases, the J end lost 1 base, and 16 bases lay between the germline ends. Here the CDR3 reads CASSPGPMDRNTGELFF. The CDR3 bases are TGCGCCAGCAGCCCAGGTCCGATGGACAGGAACACCGGGGAGCTGTTTTTT.

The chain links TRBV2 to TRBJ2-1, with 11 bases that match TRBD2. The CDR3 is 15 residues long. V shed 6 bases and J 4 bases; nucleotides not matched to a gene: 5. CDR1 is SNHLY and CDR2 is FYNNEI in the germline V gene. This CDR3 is CASRRLAGTYNEQFF. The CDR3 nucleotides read TGTGCCAGCAGGAGACTAGCGGGGACGTACAATGAGCAGTTCTTC.